The 31 T cell receptor beta chains below come from one sample, sequenced in a study of blood T cell repertoires in COVID-19. Measured with immunoSEQ multiplex PCR; TCRdb has only the in-frame clones, and not every one. This table holds 350,000 to 550,000 clones, around 89% found once. Sequences were obtained from peripheral blood. These receptors came from a woman aged 25 to 39 with acute or convalescent COVID-19.

The J gene is TRBJ2-1, the V gene TRBV24-1, with no clear D. Germline lookup yields CDR1 KGHDR and CDR2 SFDVKD. Between the trimmed V and J ends, which lost 2 bases and 8 bases, there was a span of 9 bases. The CDR3 covers 13 residues. The CDR3 DNA follows: TGTGCCACCAGTGATTCCTCTCTCGATGAGCAGTTCTTC. It translates to CATSDSSLDEQFF.

The chain employs TRBV30 and TRBJ1-1; 8 positions agree with TRBD1. Trimming cost V 5 bases and J 7 bases; bases outside gene matches: 6. The CDR3 is made up of 12 amino acids. The germline V gene has CDR1 GTSNPN and CDR2 SVGIG (reference sequence). Here the CDR3 DNA reads TGTGCCTGGGGCGACAGGGGACTTGAAGCTTTCTTT. Translation gives CAWGDRGLEAFF.

The rearrangement joins TRBV7-6 to TRBJ2-7, with D perhaps matching TRBD2 (6 bases). The CDR3 has 15 residues. Looked up from germline, CDR1 is SGHVS and CDR2 is FNYEAQ. The V and J ends lost 1 base and 3 bases respectively, with 13 bases between them. The CDR3 protein is CASSLGPGLYYEQYF. The CDR3 nucleotides are TGTGCCAGCAGCTTAGGTCCGGGACTGTACTACGAGCAGTACTTC. Full variable domain (rest looked up from reference TRBV7-6 and TRBJ2-7): GAGVSQSPRYKVTKRGQDVALRCDPISGHVSLYWYRQALGQGPEFLTYFNYEAQQDKSGLPNDRFSAERPEGSISTLTIQRTEQRDSAMYRCASSLGPGLYYEQYFGPGTRLTVT.

This rearrangement joins TRBV30 to TRBJ1-1, with TRBD1 identical over 7 bases. Germline values: CDR1 GTSNPN, CDR2 SVGIG (reference sequence). CDR3 length: 17 amino acids. J lost 2 bases, V lost 3 bases, and 15 bases had no gene match. CDR3 residues: CAWRTSRGQLNNTEAFF. CDR3 coding DNA: TGTGCCTGGAGGACTTCCCGGGGACAGTTGAATAACACTGAAGCTTTCTTT.

The rearrangement joins TRBV9 to TRBJ2-6; 8 bases align to TRBD2. The CDR3 extends over 19 amino acids. Germline assignment: CDR1 SGDLS and CDR2 YYNGEE. J was trimmed by 4 bases and V by 4 bases; bases with no gene match: 16. CDR3 protein: CASSPRTGGGPGGANVLTF. The CDR3 DNA is TGTGCCAGCAGCCCAAGGACCGGGGGGGGCCCAGGAGGGGCCAACGTCCTGACTTTC. The full variable domain, with the rest looked up from reference TRBV9 and TRBJ2-6, is DSGVTQTPKHLITATGQRVTLRCSPRSGDLSVYWYQQSLDQGLQFLIQYYNGEERAKGNILERFSAQQFPDLHSELNLSSLELGDSALYFCASSPRTGGGPGGANVLTFGAGSRLTVL.

This clone came up once. This chain connects TRBV7-2 to TRBJ2-3; the D is unclear. This CDR3 comprises 12 residues. Trimming removed 1 base from V and 7 bases from J, with 6 bases in between. The germline gives CDR1 SGHTA, CDR2 FQGNSA. The CDR3 DNA sequence: TGTGCCAGCAGCTTAGGTCTAAATACGCAGTATTTT. The encoded protein is CASSLGLNTQYF. The complete variable domain, with remaining parts taken from reference TRBV7-2 and TRBJ2-3, reads GAGVSQSPSNKVTEKGKDVELRCDPISGHTALYWYRQSLGQGLEFLIYFQGNSAPDKSGLPSDRFSAERTGGSVSTLTIQRTQQEDSAVYLCASSLGLNTQYFGPGTRLTVL.

The CDR3 DNA reads as TGCGCCAGCAGCTTACAGGGAGGGTACACTGAAGCTTTCTTT. Translated, it gives CASSLQGGYTEAFF. The chain employs TRBV5-1 and TRBJ1-1; possibly TRBD1 for D (6 bases). Trimming took off 2 bases at V and 3 bases at J, with 11 bases between the two ends. The germline gives CDR1 SGHRS, CDR2 YFSETQ. The CDR3 length is 14 residues.

V usage is TRBV2 and J usage is TRBJ2-7, with 9 bases lining up with TRBD2. Per germline, CDR1 SNHLY and CDR2 FYNNEI. This CDR3 has 16 amino acids. Trimming took 6 bases from V and 2 from J; bases not matched to a gene: 11. CDR3 DNA: TGTGCCAGCAGACGCGTCCTCGCGGGGGGGCCCTACGAGCAGTACTTC. This sequence encodes CASRRVLAGGPYEQYF.

This sequence joins TRBV18 and TRBJ2-7, with TRBD1 as a possible D gene (6 bases). Germline CDR1 and CDR2: KGHSH and LQKENI. V shed 3 bases and J shed 3 bases, with 12 bases lying between them. The CDR3 runs to 14 residues. For the CDR3, the DNA is TGTGCCAGCTCACCCTTGGACAGCGTCTACGAGCAGTACTTC. This codes for CASSPLDSVYEQYF.

The V and J genes are TRBV12-5 and TRBJ2-2, with D possibly TRBD2 on 5 matching bases. The CDR3 consists of 15 residues. The V gene lost 5 bases and the J gene lost 3 bases, with 13 bases spanning the gap. CDR1 and CDR2 (germline): LGHNT, FRNRAP. This chain's CDR3 is CASGTTGVYTGELFF. The CDR3 nucleotides are TGTGCTAGTGGTACGACCGGGGTCTACACCGGGGAGCTGTTTTTT.

This clone has a handful of counts. The V gene is TRBV7-2, the J gene TRBJ2-7; weak D call: TRBD1 (6 bases). CDR1 and CDR2 (germline): SGHTA, FQGNSA. This CDR3 has 14 residues. Trimming pared 1 base from V and 6 bases from J, leaving 13 bases between. The CDR3 DNA reads TGTGCCAGCAGCTTAGTTCAGGGGAGAAGCGAGCAGTACTTC. It translates to CASSLVQGRSEQYF. Based on the CDR3 plus reference TRBV7-2 and TRBJ2-7, the full variable domain is GAGVSQSPSNKVTEKGKDVELRCDPISGHTALYWYRQSLGQGLEFLIYFQGNSAPDKSGLPSDRFSAERTGGSVSTLTIQRTQQEDSAVYLCASSLVQGRSEQYFGPGTRLTVT.

V gene TRBV30 combines with J gene TRBJ1-3, with no clear D. The CDR3 has 16 amino acids. Germline V gene sequence: CDR1 GTSNPN, CDR2 SVGIG (reference sequence). V was pared by 0 bases and J by 0 bases, with 12 bases between. In DNA form, the CDR3 reads TGTGCCTGGAGTGTACGGAGCTCTCTCTCTGGAAACACCATATATTTT. As protein: CAWSVRSSLSGNTIYF.

The rearrangement links TRBV7-9 to TRBJ1-4; D is unresolved. The germline CDR1 and CDR2 sequences are SEHNR and FQNEAQ (reference sequence). The CDR3 loop spans 15 amino acids. Trimming removed 6 bases from V and 0 bases from J, with 11 bases in between. As DNA, the CDR3 is TGTGCCAGCAGTTTACAGTCTGCAACTAATGAAAAACTGTTTTTT. Amino acids: CASSLQSATNEKLFF.

The rearrangement links TRBV28 to TRBJ1-4; D gene ambiguous. V lost 4 bases and J lost 0, with 12 bases in between. Germline values: CDR1 MDHEN, CDR2 SYDVKM. The CDR3 runs to 16 residues. The CDR3 loop is CASSSPGSTTNEKLFF. The CDR3, as DNA: TGTGCCAGCAGTTCCCCCGGGTCCACAACTAATGAAAAACTGTTTTTT.

This rearrangement joins TRBV3-1 (or the pseudogene TRBV3-2) to TRBJ2-7, with D tentatively TRBD1 (6 bases). This CDR3 spans 14 amino acids. The V and J ends lost 4 bases and 2 bases respectively, with 12 bases between them. The germline V gene has CDR1 LGHDT and CDR2 YNNKEL (reference sequence). CDR3 loop: CASSPGHRTYEQYF. The CDR3 coding sequence is TGTGCCAGCAGCCCGGGACATAGGACCTACGAGCAGTACTTC.

This sequence joins TRBV14 and TRBJ2-2, with D possibly being TRBD2 (5 bases). Per germline, CDR1 SGHDN and CDR2 FVKESK. The germline V and J ends were trimmed by 0 bases and 7 bases, with 12 bases remaining between them. This CDR3 is 15 amino acids long. The CDR3, as DNA: TGTGCCAGCAGCCAAGATTTACTCGGGGTCGGGGAGCTGTTTTTT. It encodes CASSQDLLGVGELFF.

The chain carries TRBV21-1 and TRBJ1-5; TRBD1, the D gene given by the table, was not confirmed from the DNA. TRBV21-1 is flagged as a pseudogene. The CDR3 covers 19 residues. The CDR3, as DNA: TGTGCCAGCCATAGTTACACCGGAGGGGGACAGAACAGCAATCAGCCCCAGCATTTT. This sequence encodes CASHSYTGGGQNSNQPQHF.

This chain joins TRBV27 and TRBJ2-3; the match to TRBD2 covers 10 bases. Germline trimming cut 3 bases from V and 5 bases from J; bases unmatched to any gene: 8. CDR3 length: 16 amino acids. Looked up from germline, CDR1 is MNHEY and CDR2 is SMNVEV (reference sequence). The CDR3 DNA sequence: TGTGCCAGCAGTTTCCGAGCGGGGGGGCGTAAAGATACGCAGTATTTT. Residues: CASSFRAGGRKDTQYF.

This clone was seen a single time. The chain combines TRBV5-1 with TRBJ2-3, with 8 nucleotides matching TRBD1. J gave up 5 bases and V 4 bases, and 6 bases lay outside the gene matches. CDR3 length equals 14 residues. The V gene's germline CDR1 is SGHRS and CDR2 YFSETQ. CDR3 sequence (DNA): TGCGCCAGCAGCCTAGGACAGGGTAAAGATACGCAGTATTTT. It yields the protein CASSLGQGKDTQYF.

This chain links TRBV7-2 with TRBJ1-6; 7 nucleotides match TRBD1. J gave up 4 bases and V 4 bases, and 4 bases lay outside the gene matches. The CDR3 consists of 15 residues. The germline V gene has CDR1 SGHTA and CDR2 FQGNSA. The DNA for the CDR3 is TGTGCCAGCAGCTCCTCACAGGGGTATAATTCACCCCTCCACTTT. Translated, it gives CASSSSQGYNSPLHF.

This clone has more than one count but fewer than ten. This chain links TRBV27 with TRBJ1-3, with 7 bases fitting TRBD1. CDR3 length: 16 amino acids. CDR1 is MNHEY, CDR2 SMNVEV, per germline (reference sequence). With V trimmed by 5 bases and J by 0 bases, 7 bases remained unmatched. The CDR3 bases are TGTGCCAGCAGTGCCCTGGACAGGACCTCTGGAAACACCATATATTTT. This codes for CASSALDRTSGNTIYF.

The CDR3 DNA sequence: TGTGCCAGCAGCCCACGGGGGGGAAACGAGTCCAAAAACATTCAGTACTTC. This codes for CASSPRGGNESKNIQYF. The V and J genes are TRBV3-1 (or the pseudogene TRBV3-2) and TRBJ2-4, with 8 bases lining up with TRBD2. CDR3 length: 17 amino acids. Trimming cost V 4 bases and J 2 bases; bases outside gene matches: 10. Germline V lookup: CDR1 LGHDT, CDR2 YNNKEL (reference sequence).

V and J are TRBV2 and TRBJ1-2, with 8 bases matching TRBD1. The V gene's germline CDR1 is SNHLY and CDR2 FYNNEI. Germline trimming cut 2 bases from V and 8 bases from J; bases unmatched to any gene: 1. The CDR3 loop spans 12 amino acids. The CDR3 spells CASSETGGGYTF. The CDR3 DNA reads TGTGCCAGCAGTGAAACAGGGGGGGGCTACACCTTC.

The chain links TRBV3-1 (or the pseudogene TRBV3-2) to TRBJ2-4, with no clear D. Trimming left V 2 bases short and J 11 bases short, with 13 bases between. Looked up from germline, CDR1 is LGHDT and CDR2 is YNNKEL (reference sequence). The CDR3 loop spans 13 amino acids. CDR3 loop: CASSQLDNPFQYF. The CDR3 nucleotides are TGTGCCAGCAGCCAACTCGACAACCCATTTCAGTACTTC.

V is TRBV2 and J is TRBJ1-6; 8 nucleotides line up with TRBD1. The germline V gene encodes CDR1 SNHLY and CDR2 FYNNEI. The CDR3 is 16 amino acids. V was pared by 5 bases and J by 4 bases, with 7 bases of the junction left unmatched. CDR3 loop: CASSPAGTGYNSPLHF. The CDR3 nucleotides are TGTGCCAGCAGTCCGGCCGGGACAGGTTATAATTCACCCCTCCACTTT.

The chain has TRBV4-1 and TRBJ1-1; 7 positions match TRBD1. Germline lookup yields CDR1 MGHRA and CDR2 YSYEKL. The V and J ends lost 5 bases and 1 base, in that order; junction bases with no gene match: 7. CDR3 length: 15 amino acids. The CDR3 region has the DNA TGCGCCAGCAGCAACCCCGGGACAGCGAACACTGAAGCTTTCTTT. It specifies CASSNPGTANTEAFF.

The chain recombines TRBV5-4 with TRBJ2-1; tentatively, D is TRBD1 (6 bases). The CDR3 is 15 residues long. Germline CDR1 reads SGHNT; CDR2 reads YYREEE (reference sequence). Trimming stripped 0 bases from V and 7 bases from J, with 14 bases between. Here the CDR3 DNA reads TGTGCCAGCAGCTTGGATCCGCGTACAGGGAATGAGCAGTTCTTC. It is translated as CASSLDPRTGNEQFF.

V is TRBV5-1 and J is TRBJ1-6, with TRBD1 matching over 7 bases. The trim removed 0 bases at V and 9 bases at J, leaving 9 bases unmatched. The CDR3 totals 16 residues. Germline V gene sequence: CDR1 SGHRS, CDR2 YFSETQ. CDR3: CASSLEAGGNGSPLHF. The CDR3, as DNA: TGCGCCAGCAGCTTGGAGGCAGGGGGTAACGGTTCACCCCTCCACTTT.

The rearrangement joins TRBV13 to TRBJ2-5, with 8 bases aligning to TRBD2. Germline CDR1 is PRHDT and CDR2 is FYEKMQ (reference sequence). The V segment lost 6 bases and the J segment 0 bases; nucleotides outside the gene matches: 9. This CDR3 has 16 residues. This chain's CDR3 is CASRHRAGGYQETQYF. CDR3 DNA: TGTGCCAGCAGACACCGGGCGGGGGGCTACCAAGAGACCCAGTACTTC.

The chain is built from TRBV2 and TRBJ2-7; possible D gene TRBD1, 6 bases. The V end lost 2 bases, the J end lost 3 bases, and 8 bases lay between the germline ends. The CDR3 sequence is 13 residues long. Germline assignment: CDR1 SNHLY and CDR2 FYNNEI. The CDR3 DNA is TGTGCCAGCAGTGAAAGAGGGGGCTACGAGCAGTACTTC. Translated, it gives CASSERGGYEQYF.

This clone was recorded a few times. The V gene is TRBV11-2, the J gene TRBJ2-7, with D perhaps matching TRBD2 (5 bases). The V gene lost 8 bases and the J gene lost 3 bases, with 17 bases spanning the gap. The germline CDR1 and CDR2 sequences are SGHAT and FQNNGV. The CDR3 sequence is 14 residues long. In DNA form, the CDR3 reads TGTGCCAGCGCATGGCGGGCAGATCTCTACGAGCAGTACTTC. Protein sequence: CASAWRADLYEQYF.